This TCR beta chain is from a study of T-cell memory formation after mild COVID-19. The junction had 8 bases not matched to a gene; V was cut back by 7 bases and J by 8 bases. This CDR3 is 13 amino acids long. Germline assignment: CDR1 SNHLY and CDR2 FYNNEI. TCRdb re-called the 5' RACE reads with MiXCR, one entry per CDR3 protein. The sample includes about 350,000 distinct CDR3 sequences, approximately 14% of them seen just once. This clonotype was detected many times. The antigen is not known. Whole-study findings and limits: There were some responding clones in pre-infection memory, which suggested that cross-reactive memory had joined.

The material sequenced was PBMCs or a T cell subset sorted from them (not recorded which). The TCR originated in a man younger than 30 who had mild COVID-19 (a few samples of this study predate the infection). Cell type and time point are not known. The chain couples TRBV2 to TRBJ2-1; TRBD2 agrees at 7 bases. The CDR3 DNA follows: TGTGCCAGCACTCAGGGAGGGCTCCATGAGCAGTTCTTC. As protein: CASTQGGLHEQFF.